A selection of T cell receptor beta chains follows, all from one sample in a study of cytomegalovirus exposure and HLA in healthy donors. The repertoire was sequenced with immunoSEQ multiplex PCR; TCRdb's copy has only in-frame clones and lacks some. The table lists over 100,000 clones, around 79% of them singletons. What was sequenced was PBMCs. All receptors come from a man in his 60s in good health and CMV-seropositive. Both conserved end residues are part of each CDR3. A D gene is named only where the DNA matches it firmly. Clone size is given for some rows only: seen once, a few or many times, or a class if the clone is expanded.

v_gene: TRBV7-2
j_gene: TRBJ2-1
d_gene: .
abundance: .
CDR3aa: CASSLDLAVGEQFF
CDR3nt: TGTGCCAGCAGCTTAGATTTAGCGGTTGGTGAGCAGTTCTTC

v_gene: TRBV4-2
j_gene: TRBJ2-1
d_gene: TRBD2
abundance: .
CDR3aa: CASSQVLAGGVNEQFF
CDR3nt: TGTGCCAGCAGCCAAGTACTAGCGGGGGGTGTGAATGAGCAGTTCTTC

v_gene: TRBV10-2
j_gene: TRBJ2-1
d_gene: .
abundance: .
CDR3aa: CASGIKRGRGADEQFF
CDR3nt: TGCGCCAGCGGAATAAAAAGAGGACGGGGGGCCGATGAGCAGTTCTTC

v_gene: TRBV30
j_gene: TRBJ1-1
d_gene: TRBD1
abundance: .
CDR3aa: CAWTDAGQGVGTEAFF
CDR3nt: TGTGCCTGGACCGATGCGGGACAGGGTGTTGGGACTGAAGCTTTCTTT

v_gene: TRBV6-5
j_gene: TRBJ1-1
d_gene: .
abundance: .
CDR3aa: CASSMRVNTEAFF
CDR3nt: TGTGCCAGCAGTATGCGAGTGAACACTGAAGCTTTCTTT

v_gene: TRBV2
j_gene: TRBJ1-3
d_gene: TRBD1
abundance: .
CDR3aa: CASNQGAAGNTIYF
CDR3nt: TGTGCCAGCAACCAGGGGGCTGCTGGAAACACCATATATTTT

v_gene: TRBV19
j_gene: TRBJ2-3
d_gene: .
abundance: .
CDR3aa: CASSPAGLDTQYF
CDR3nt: TGTGCCAGTAGTCCGGCGGGGTTAGATACGCAGTATTTT

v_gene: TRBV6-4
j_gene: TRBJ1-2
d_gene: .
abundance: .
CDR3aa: CASNTGWRDDGYTF
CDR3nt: TGTGCCAGCAATACAGGGTGGAGAGACGATGGCTACACCTTC

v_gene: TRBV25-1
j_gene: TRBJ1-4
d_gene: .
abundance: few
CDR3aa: CASSEAGNNEKLFF
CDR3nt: TGTGCCAGCAGTGAAGCCGGGAATAATGAAAAACTGTTTTTT

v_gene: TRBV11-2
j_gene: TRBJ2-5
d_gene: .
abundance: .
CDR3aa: CASIPSLYQETQYF
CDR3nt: TGTGCCAGCATCCCCTCACTGTACCAAGAGACCCAGTACTTC

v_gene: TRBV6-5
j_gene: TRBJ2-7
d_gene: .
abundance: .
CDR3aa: CASSKQGQFPYEQYF
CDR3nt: TGTGCCAGCAGTAAACAGGGCCAGTTCCCCTACGAGCAGTACTTC

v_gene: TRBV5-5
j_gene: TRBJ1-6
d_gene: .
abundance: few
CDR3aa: CASSFGDLSYNSPLHF
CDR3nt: TGTGCCAGCAGCTTCGGAGACCTCTCCTATAATTCACCCCTCCACTTT

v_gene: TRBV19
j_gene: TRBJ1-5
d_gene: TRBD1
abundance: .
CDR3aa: CASLQGAGNQPQHF
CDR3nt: TGTGCCAGTTTACAGGGGGCGGGCAATCAGCCCCAGCATTTT

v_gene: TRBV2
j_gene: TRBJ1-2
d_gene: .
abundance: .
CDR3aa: CASSDERDNYGYTF
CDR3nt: TGTGCCAGCAGTGATGAGAGGGATAACTATGGCTACACCTTC

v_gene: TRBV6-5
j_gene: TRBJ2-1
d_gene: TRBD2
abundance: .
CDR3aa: CASSKNSGGYNEQFF
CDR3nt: TGTGCCAGCAGTAAAAATAGCGGGGGTTATAATGAGCAGTTCTTC

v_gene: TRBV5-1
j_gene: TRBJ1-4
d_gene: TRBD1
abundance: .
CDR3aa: CASSLFVRTGRGEKLFF
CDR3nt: TGCGCCAGCAGCTTGTTCGTGAGGACAGGGCGGGGTGAAAAACTGTTTTTT

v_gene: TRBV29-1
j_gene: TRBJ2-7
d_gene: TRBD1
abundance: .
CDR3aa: CSVDGTGGPEQYF
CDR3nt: TGCAGCGTTGACGGGACAGGGGGGCCCGAGCAGTACTTC

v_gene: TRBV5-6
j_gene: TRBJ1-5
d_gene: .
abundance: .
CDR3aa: CASSLVQDQPQHF
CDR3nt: TGTGCCAGCAGCTTGGTGCAGGATCAGCCCCAGCATTTT

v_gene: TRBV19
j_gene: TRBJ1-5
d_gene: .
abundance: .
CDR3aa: CASSIDDYSNQPQHF
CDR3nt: TGTGCCAGTAGTATAGACGACTATAGCAATCAGCCCCAGCATTTT

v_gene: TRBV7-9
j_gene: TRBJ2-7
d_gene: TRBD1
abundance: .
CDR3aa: CASSLAGVVDRGSYEQYF
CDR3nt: TGTGCCAGCAGCTTAGCTGGGGTAGTGGACAGGGGATCCTACGAGCAGTACTTC

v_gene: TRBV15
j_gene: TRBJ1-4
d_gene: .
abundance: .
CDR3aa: CATSSPGRGKPNEKLFF
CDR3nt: TGTGCCACCAGCAGCCCGGGGAGGGGTAAGCCTAATGAAAAATTGTTTTTT

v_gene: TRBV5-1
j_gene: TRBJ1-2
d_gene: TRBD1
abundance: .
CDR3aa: CASSIQTGADGYTF
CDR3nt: TGCGCCAGCAGCATACAGACAGGGGCCGACGGCTACACCTTC

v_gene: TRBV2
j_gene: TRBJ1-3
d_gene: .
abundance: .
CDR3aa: CASRDISTGNTIYF
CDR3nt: TGTGCCAGCAGAGACATCTCGACAGGAAACACCATATATTTT

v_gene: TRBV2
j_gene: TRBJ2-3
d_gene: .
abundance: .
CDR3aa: CASRYPYDPQGPTDTQYF
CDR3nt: TGTGCCAGCAGGTACCCGTACGACCCACAGGGCCCCACAGATACGCAGTATTTT

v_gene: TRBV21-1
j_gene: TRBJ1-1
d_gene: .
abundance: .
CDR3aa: CASTEAGRGTGAMNTEAFF
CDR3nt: TGTGCCAGCACCGAAGCGGGACGGGGGACAGGGGCCATGAACACTGAAGCTTTCTTT

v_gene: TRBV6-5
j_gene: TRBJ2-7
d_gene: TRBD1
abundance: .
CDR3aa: CASSYSGTGDYEQYF
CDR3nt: TGTGCCAGCAGTTACTCCGGGACAGGGGACTACGAGCAGTACTTC

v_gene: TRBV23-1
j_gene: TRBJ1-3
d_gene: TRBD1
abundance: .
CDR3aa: CASSQWGTGGSGNTIYF
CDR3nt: TGCGCCAGCAGTCAATGGGGGACAGGGGGCTCTGGAAACACCATATATTTT

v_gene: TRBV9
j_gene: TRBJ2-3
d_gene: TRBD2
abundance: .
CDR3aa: CASSVEASGGVGTDTQYF
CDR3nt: TGTGCCAGCAGCGTAGAGGCTAGCGGGGGGGTGGGCACAGATACGCAGTATTTT

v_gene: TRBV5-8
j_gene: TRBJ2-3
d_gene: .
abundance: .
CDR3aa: CASRREGADTQYF
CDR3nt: TGTGCCAGCAGGAGAGAGGGGGCAGATACGCAGTATTTT

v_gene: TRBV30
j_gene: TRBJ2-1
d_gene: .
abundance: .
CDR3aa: CAWSTLGRRQFF
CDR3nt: TGTGCCTGGAGTACGTTGGGGAGAAGACAGTTCTTC

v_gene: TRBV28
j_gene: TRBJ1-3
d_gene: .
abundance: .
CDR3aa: CASSLAGVYSGNTIYF
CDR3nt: TGTGCCAGCAGTTTAGCCGGGGTATACTCTGGAAACACCATATATTTT

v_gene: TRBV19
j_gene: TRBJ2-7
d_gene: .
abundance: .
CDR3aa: CASSPRDGTYSYEQYF
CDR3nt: TGTGCCAGTAGTCCAAGGGACGGGACATACTCCTACGAGCAGTACTTC

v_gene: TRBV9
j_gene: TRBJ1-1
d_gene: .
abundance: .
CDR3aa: CASSPPGILAEAFF
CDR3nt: TGTGCCAGCAGCCCCCCAGGGATCCTCGCTGAAGCTTTCTTT

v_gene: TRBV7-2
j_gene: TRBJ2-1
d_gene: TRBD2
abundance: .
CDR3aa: CASSRGLGAYNEQFF
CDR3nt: TGTGCCAGCAGCCGCGGACTAGGGGCCTACAATGAGCAGTTCTTC

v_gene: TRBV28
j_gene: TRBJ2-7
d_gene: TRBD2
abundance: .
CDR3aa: CASSTIAGGPYEQYF
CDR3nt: TGTGCCAGCAGCACCATAGCGGGGGGGCCATACGAGCAGTACTTC

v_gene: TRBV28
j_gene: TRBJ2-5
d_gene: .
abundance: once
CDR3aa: CALGDSRAQYF
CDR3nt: TGTGCTTTAGGGGACTCTCGGGCCCAGTACTTC

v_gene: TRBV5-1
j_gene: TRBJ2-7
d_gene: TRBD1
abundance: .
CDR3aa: CASKKLDRGTPYEQYF
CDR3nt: TGCGCCAGCAAGAAATTGGACAGGGGCACCCCCTACGAGCAGTACTTC

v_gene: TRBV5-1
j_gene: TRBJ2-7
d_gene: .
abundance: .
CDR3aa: CASSLTGEQYF
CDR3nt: TGCGCCAGCAGCTTGACGGGCGAGCAGTACTTC

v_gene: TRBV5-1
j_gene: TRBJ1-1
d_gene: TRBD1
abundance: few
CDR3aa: CASSLATGGRRSWTEAFF
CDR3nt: TGCGCCAGCAGCTTGGCCACAGGGGGCCGTAGATCCTGGACTGAAGCTTTCTTT

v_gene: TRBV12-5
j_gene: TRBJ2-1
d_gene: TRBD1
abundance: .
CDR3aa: CASGRDRGGVQFF
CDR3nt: TGTGCTAGTGGGAGGGACAGGGGAGGGGTGCAGTTCTTC

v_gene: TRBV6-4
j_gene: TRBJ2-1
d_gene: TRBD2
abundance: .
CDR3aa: CASSSRTSGYNEQFF
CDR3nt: TGTGCCAGCAGTTCCAGGACTAGCGGGTACAATGAGCAGTTCTTC

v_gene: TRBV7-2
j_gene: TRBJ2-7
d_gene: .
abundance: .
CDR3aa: CASSLGGGAYEQYF
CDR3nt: TGTGCCAGCAGCTTAGGAGGGGGAGCCTACGAGCAGTACTTC

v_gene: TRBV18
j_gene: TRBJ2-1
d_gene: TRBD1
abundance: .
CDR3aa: CASSPPPTGGYHNEQFF
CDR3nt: TGTGCCAGCTCACCCCCCCCCACAGGGGGCTACCACAATGAGCAGTTCTTC

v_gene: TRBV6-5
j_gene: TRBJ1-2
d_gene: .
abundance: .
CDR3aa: CASSFVGDHGYTF
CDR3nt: TGTGCCAGCAGCTTTGTAGGGGATCATGGCTACACCTTC

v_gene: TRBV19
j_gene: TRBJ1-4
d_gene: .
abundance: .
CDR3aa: CASSRLPENEKLFF
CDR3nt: TGTGCCAGTAGTCGACTACCTGAGAATGAAAAACTGTTTTTT

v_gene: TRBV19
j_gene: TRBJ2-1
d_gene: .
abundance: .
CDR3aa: CASSPTVSTHNEQFF
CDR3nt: TGTGCCAGTAGTCCCACAGTGTCAACGCACAATGAGCAGTTCTTC